This note documents a single TCR beta chain sequence. Trimming cost V 5 bases and J 5 bases, with 12 bases left between them. CDR3 length: 13 residues. Authors' analysis steps: Reference gene primer amplification in the assay estimated nucleated cell counts. The data were produced by immunoSEQ multiplex PCR, yet TCRdb's version contains in-frame clones alone and is incomplete. The D gene and trimming were derived from the DNA, and the V and J assignments and clone size from that table. The table includes 140,000 to 150,000 clones, 75% to 90% detected once. This entry belongs to a study of blood T cell repertoires in COVID-19. Across the study: COVID-19 samples, acute and convalescent, were from the United States, Italy and Spain. Nucleic acid was either cDNA or gDNA, and it came from T cells, B-cell-depleted T cells, or PBMCs.

The chain is built from TRBV12-3 or TRBV12-4 and TRBJ2-5; D perhaps matches TRBD2 (5 bases). The sequence was obtained from a man in his 70s who had recovered from COVID-19. Sequenced material: peripheral blood. CDR3 coding DNA: TGTGCCAGCAGTCCCGGGGAGACGGAGACCCAGTACTTC. This translates into CASSPGETETQYF.